Listed below are T cell receptor beta chains from one sample, sequenced in a study of response to subunit inactivated influenza vaccine. TCRdb reanalysed the RT-PCR reads using MiXCR and keeps one entry per CDR3 protein. The repertoire has under 550,000 distinct CDR3 sequences, around 8% of them found once; the top ten carry 10% to 15%. The starting material was PBMCs from blood, obtained around 25 months after vaccination. The receptors shown here come from a man aged 50-75 years who received an inactivated influenza vaccine. Each CDR3 is given with its conserved first and last residue. D genes are given only for firm matches. The size of a clone is reported for some rows only, either as once, few or many, or as a class for expanded clones.

clone_size,v_call,j_call,d_call,cdr3_nt,cdr3_aa
.,TRBV5-1,TRBJ2-5,TRBD2,TGCGCCAGCAGCCCGGCCCCAGCGGGAGTGGAGACCCAGTACTTC,CASSPAPAGVETQYF
many,TRBV6-1,TRBJ2-7,TRBD1,TGTGCCAGCAACCCCCGACAGGGTGGAGCCTACGAGCAGTACTTC,CASNPRQGGAYEQYF
many,TRBV28,TRBJ2-3,.,TGTGCCAGCAGAAAAAGCACAGATACGCAGTATTTT,CASRKSTDTQYF
.,TRBV20-1,TRBJ1-1,.,TGCAGTGCTAGAGATGGCCTGAGTGAAGCTTTCTTT,CSARDGLSEAFF
many,TRBV6-5,TRBJ2-5,.,TGTGCCAGCAGTTACTCGCCAGGCAAAGAGACCCAGTACTTC,CASSYSPGKETQYF
few,TRBV5-1,TRBJ1-2,.,TGCGCCAGCCAAGGAGACCGCTATGGCTACACCTTC,CASQGDRYGYTF
few,TRBV7-9,TRBJ2-1,.,TGTGCCAGCAGCCCGACCTGGACTTCCCCTCGGAATGAGCAGTTCTTC,CASSPTWTSPRNEQFF
few,TRBV12-3/TRBV12-4,TRBJ1-5,.,TGTGCCAGCAGCCACTGGGGGTTGGAACCGGATCAGCCCCAGCATTTT,CASSHWGLEPDQPQHF
.,TRBV6-1,TRBJ1-5,.,TGTGCCGGCAGTCGGGGGTCTGGCAATCAGCCCCAGCATTTT,CAGSRGSGNQPQHF
.,TRBV18,TRBJ1-1,.,TGTGCCAGCTCACCAACGGCGGCGAACACTGAAGCTTTCTTT,CASSPTAANTEAFF
.,TRBV7-9,TRBJ1-3,.,TGTGCCAGCAGCTCGACAGCCTACTCTGGAAACACCATATATTTT,CASSSTAYSGNTIYF
.,TRBV29-1,TRBJ2-3,.,TGCAGCGCCGGACACACAGATACGCAGTATTTT,CSAGHTDTQYF
.,TRBV25-1,TRBJ2-5,.,TGTGCCAGCAGTGAGCGGGGAGCGCCACAAGAGACCCAGTACTTC,CASSERGAPQETQYF
many,TRBV6-5,TRBJ2-2,TRBD2,TGTGCCAGCAGTTCCCTCCGCGGGGGTAGTGTGGAGCTGTTTTTT,CASSSLRGGSVELFF
.,TRBV14,TRBJ2-3,.,TGTGCCAGCAGCCAAACCTTTCTAGCGAGCACAGATACGCAGTATTTT,CASSQTFLASTDTQYF
many,TRBV10-3,TRBJ2-7,.,TGTGCCATCAACAGGGAGTTAAGCTACGAGCAGTACTTC,CAINRELSYEQYF
many,TRBV30,TRBJ2-7,TRBD2,TGTGCCTGGAGTCCTTGGACTAGCGGGAACGAGCAGTACTTC,CAWSPWTSGNEQYF
few,TRBV29-1,TRBJ2-3,TRBD2,TGCAGCGTTGAAGGACTAGCGGGAGGCCTAAGCACAGATACGCAGTATTTT,CSVEGLAGGLSTDTQYF